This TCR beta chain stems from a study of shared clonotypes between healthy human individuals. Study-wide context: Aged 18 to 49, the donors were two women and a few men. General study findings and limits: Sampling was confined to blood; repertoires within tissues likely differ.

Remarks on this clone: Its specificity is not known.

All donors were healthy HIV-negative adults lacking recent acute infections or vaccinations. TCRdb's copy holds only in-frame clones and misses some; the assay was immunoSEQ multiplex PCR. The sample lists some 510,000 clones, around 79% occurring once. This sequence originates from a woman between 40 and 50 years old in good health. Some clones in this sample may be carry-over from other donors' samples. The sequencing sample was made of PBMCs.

This chain's CDR3 is CASSLVGVENNEQFF. For the CDR3, the DNA is TGCGCCAGCAGCTTGGTGGGCGTCGAGAATAATGAGCAGTTCTTC. This chain joins TRBV5-1 and TRBJ2-1; no clear D gene. V lost 0 bases, J lost 7 bases, and 14 bases lay in between. The CDR3 consists of 15 residues. Germline V lookup: CDR1 SGHRS, CDR2 YFSETQ.